Shown below are 20 T cell receptor beta chains from a single sample sequenced in a study of tumor-infiltrating lymphocytes in primary liver carcinoma. TCR beta cDNA was prepared out of roughly 450 ng total RNA by means of a constant-region primer. Slightly modified ARM-PCR with three nested multiplex PCR rounds yielded TCR beta libraries. Amplification in the first two PCR rounds was performed using TRBV1-TRBV30 forward primers and a C-beta reverse primer for approximately 10 cycles each. TCRdb re-called the multiplex PCR reads through MiXCR, storing one row per CDR3 protein. Of 300,000 to 350,000 distinct CDR3 sequences in the sample, about 61% were seen once. The source of the blood RNA was unsorted whole blood, and germline DNA was extracted as well. Sequencing used peripheral blood. These receptors came from a man between 35 and 55 years old with primary liver carcinoma and hepatitis B virus infection.

Ten or more counts support this clonotype. J is TRBJ1-2 and V is TRBV6-5, with TRBD1 matching over 9 bases. V dropped 0 bases and J dropped 0; count of bases not matched to a gene: 2. The CDR3 runs to 16 residues. Germline V gene data show CDR1 as MNHEY and CDR2 as SVGAGI. The CDR3 spells CASSYSGTGPNYGYTF. CDR3 coding DNA: TGTGCCAGCAGTTACTCTGGGACAGGGCCTAACTATGGCTACACCTTC.

This clonotype has ten or more counts. The V and J genes are TRBV6-6 and TRBJ1-6; perhaps TRBD1 as D (5 bases). This CDR3 has 14 amino acids. The V gene lost 4 bases and the J gene lost 8 bases, with 12 bases spanning the gap. The V gene's germline CDR1 is MNHNY and CDR2 SVGAGI (reference sequence). The CDR3 DNA is TGTGCCAGCAGTTGGGGGAGACCGGATTCACCCCTCCACTTT. Amino acids: CASSWGRPDSPLHF.

Remarks on this clonotype: The junction departs from the called germline gene at one end, perhaps through a read error. This chain joins TRBV4-2 and TRBJ1-1, with 9 bases that match TRBD1. The CDR3 length is 13 residues. Germline assignment: CDR1 LGHNA and CDR2 YNFKEQ. CDR3 in DNA: TGCGCCAGCCAACAGGGGGCCGGGACTGAAGCTTTCTTT. Translating gives CASQQGAGTEAFF.

The table lists this clonotype with many counts. This chain uses TRBV6-5 with TRBJ2-7; TRBD2 matches at 7 bases. This CDR3 is 14 amino acids long. Trimming took 7 bases from V and 1 from J; bases not matched to a gene: 7. Germline V gives CDR1 MNHEY, CDR2 SVGAGI. The CDR3 DNA is TGTGCCAGCAATCCGACAGCGGGATCCTACGAGCAGTACTTC. Translated, it gives CASNPTAGSYEQYF.

This chain joins TRBV29-1 and TRBJ2-1; weak D call: TRBD2 (6 bases). The V gene's germline CDR1 is SQVTM and CDR2 ANQGSEA. Trimming removed 8 bases from V and 2 bases from J, with 16 bases in between. This CDR3 spans 14 amino acids. CDR3 sequence: CSFVGRLAYNEQFF. The CDR3 DNA sequence: TGCAGCTTCGTCGGGAGACTGGCCTACAATGAGCAGTTCTTC.

To note about this clonotype: One junction end disagrees with the germline gene, perhaps due to a read error. The chain has TRBV7-8 and TRBJ1-5; D perhaps matches TRBD1 (5 bases). The CDR3 contains 14 residues. Germline values: CDR1 SGHVS, CDR2 FQNEAQ. The CDR3 here is CASSLAGIAQPQHF. Written as DNA, the CDR3 is TGTGCAAGCAGCTTAGCAGGGATCGCTCAGCCCCAGCATTTT.

Regarding this clonotype: At one boundary the junction diverges from the germline segment, which might be a read error. The chain has TRBV11-1 and TRBJ2-7; 9 positions agree with TRBD1. This CDR3 contains 18 residues. Per the germline V gene, CDR1 is SGHAT and CDR2 is FQDESV (reference sequence). The CDR3 sequence: CARSTLSGTGLFFYEQYF. CDR3 coding DNA: TGTGCCCGCAGTACCCTTTCCGGGACAGGGCTTTTCTTCTACGAGCAGTATTTC.

As to this clonotype: A much larger clone differs by one base, so this may be a read error. The rearrangement joins TRBV12-3 or TRBV12-4 to TRBJ2-1; D is uncertain. This CDR3 has 12 amino acids. V dropped 11 bases and J dropped 7 bases, with 15 bases sitting between them. The CDR3 protein is CAATDSWNEQFF. CDR3 DNA sequence: TGTGCCGCGACTGATAGCTGGAATGAGCAGTTCTTC.

As regards this clonotype: A much more abundant neighbour one base away suggests this may be a read error. The V gene is TRBV6-2 or TRBV6-3, the J gene TRBJ1-1; D ambiguous. Germline CDR1 is MNHEY and CDR2 is SVGEGT. This CDR3 is built from 13 residues. The CDR3 sequence: CASGYELDTEAFF. In DNA form, the CDR3 reads TGTGCCAGCGGTTACGAGTTGGACACTGAAGCTTTCTTT.

J is TRBJ2-3 and V is TRBV11-2, with D possibly TRBD2 on 6 matching bases. The CDR3 runs to 13 residues. Germline V gives CDR1 SGHAT, CDR2 FQNNGV. V was clipped by 5 bases and J by 7 bases, with 13 bases between them. CDR3 in DNA: TGTGCCAGCAGCGTATCGGGAGCAAATACGCAGTATTTT. It specifies CASSVSGANTQYF.

This clonotype came up many times. V is TRBV4-1 and J is TRBJ1-5; D gene ambiguous. In germline, CDR1 is MGHRA, CDR2 YSYEKL. Trimming shortened V by 10 bases and J by 0 bases, and 16 bases separated the two germline ends. The CDR3 length is 15 residues. CDR3 region: CANPRRADSNQPQHF. The CDR3 nucleotides read TGCGCCAACCCCCGGAGGGCTGATAGCAATCAGCCCCAGCATTTT.

Remarks on this clonotype: The junction and the germline gene differ at one end; a read error may be behind it. This chain connects TRBV6-5 to TRBJ2-2, with TRBD2 matching 9 bases. CDR3 length: 18 residues. Per the germline V gene, CDR1 is MNHEY and CDR2 is SVGAGI. CDR3 loop: CASSYSSVAGANTGKLFF. The CDR3 DNA follows: TGTGCCAGCAGTTACTCGTCTGTAGCGGGGGCGAACACCGGGAAGCTGTTTTTT.

A note on this clonotype: Because the CDR3 is missing its conserved closing phenylalanine or tryptophan, this is likely a read error. The rearrangement uses TRBV11-2 and TRBJ1-1; D gene unclear. Germline CDR1 reads SGHAT; CDR2 reads FQNNGV. The CDR3 loop spans 15 amino acids. The CDR3 loop is CASRLRGNLSTEAFV. In DNA, the CDR3 is TGTGCCAGCCGCTTGCGCGGAAACTTGAGCACTGAAGCTTTCGTT.

As regards this clonotype: One end of the junction does not line up with germline, which may come from a read error. The rearrangement uses TRBV11-2 and TRBJ2-2, with a possible D match to TRBD2 (5 bases). The germline V gene encodes CDR1 SGHAT and CDR2 FQNNGV. This CDR3 comprises 15 residues. The CDR3 protein is CACSLQESGTGELFF. CDR3 in DNA: TGTGCCTGCAGCCTCCAAGAGAGCGGCACCGGGGAGCTGTTTTTT.

On this clonotype itself: The junction departs from the called germline gene at one end, perhaps through a read error. The rearrangement uses TRBV11-3 and TRBJ2-1, with 10 bases identical to TRBD2. Germline-derived CDR1 and CDR2 are SGHNT and YENEEA. The CDR3 is made up of 15 amino acids. The CDR3 region is CASSIDPAGGHEQFF. The CDR3 DNA reads TGTGCCAGCAGCATAGATCCAGCGGGAGGGCATGAGCAGTTCTTC.

The chain joins TRBV10-3 to TRBJ1-3; D unclear. The V gene lost 5 bases and the J gene lost 3 bases, with 14 bases spanning the gap. Germline CDR1 and CDR2: ENHRY and SYGVKD. This CDR3 contains 15 residues. Written as DNA, the CDR3 is TGTGCCATCAGTCGAACCCAGAGGGTTGGAAACACCATATATTTT. The encoded protein is CAISRTQRVGNTIYF.

The rearrangement uses TRBV6-1 and TRBJ1-5; tentatively, D is TRBD1 or TRBD2 (5 bases each). The J call could be wrong; TRBJ2-3 is a better fit for the DNA end. Germline loops: CDR1 MNHNS, CDR2 SASEGT. The CDR3 totals 16 residues. The CDR3 nucleotides are TGTGCCAGCAGTGAGCCGGGACGAATTAAGTTGGAGCCCCAGTATTTT. This encodes CASSEPGRIKLEPQYF.

As to this clonotype: This may arise from a read error, as a much more abundant clone is one base away. The chain carries TRBV6-6 and TRBJ2-7; unclear D gene. Germline CDR1 reads MNHNY; CDR2 reads SVGAGI (reference sequence). There are 13 residues in the CDR3. The CDR3 bases are TGTGTCAGCAGTTACCGGACCTCGTACGAGCAGTACTTC. As protein: CVSSYRTSYEQYF.

As regards this clonotype: Sequence at one end of the junction differs from germline and may be a read error. The rearrangement joins TRBV29-1 to TRBJ2-1; D unresolved. This CDR3 is 14 amino acids long. Germline CDR1 reads SQVTM; CDR2 reads ANQGSEA. The CDR3 sequence: CSASETLPYIEQFF. In DNA, the CDR3 is TGCAGCGCGTCCGAGACTTTACCCTACATTGAGCAGTTCTTC.

This clonotype was observed a few times. The chain recombines TRBV5-6 with TRBJ2-3, with 7 bases fitting TRBD2. CDR3 length: 18 residues. Germline CDR1 and CDR2: SGHDT and YYEEEE. After removal of 2 bases from V and 0 bases from J, the junction contained 12 bases not matched to a gene. DNA for the CDR3: TGTGCCAGCAGCTTTCCTTGGGAGGGTCGCTCTAGCACAGATACGCAGTATTTT. This gives the protein CASSFPWEGRSSTDTQYF.